The following is a T cell receptor (beta chain) sequence with its context. Its antigen is currently unknown. Some clones are missing from TCRdb's copy, which holds only in-frame ones; the method was immunoSEQ multiplex PCR. The sample lists some 100,000 clones, less than 90% seen once, with about 4.3% in the top ten. This specimen belongs to a study of cytomegalovirus exposure and HLA in healthy donors. Study overall: In a later analysis, the roughly 130 validation repertoires were reported to have used the same platform as the approximately 670 first-cohort repertoires.

V was shortened by 5 bases and J by 12 bases, with 15 bases between the two germline ends. The CDR3 is 13 amino acids. CDR1 and CDR2 (germline): SGHRS, YFSETQ. Notes on the study in general: Researchers counted approximately 160 TCR beta chains as cytomegalovirus-associated. Accounts indicate the classifier identified cytomegalovirus status with strong specificity and sensitivity.

V is TRBV5-1 and J is TRBJ1-6; a possible D gene is TRBD1 (5 bases). The TCR sequence derives from a man aged 18 to 29 in good health and CMV-seropositive. Sequenced: PBMCs. The CDR3 sequence is CASSGGLSGPLHF. In DNA form, the CDR3 reads TGCGCCAGCAGTGGGGGACTTAGTGGACCCCTCCACTTT.